What follows are 20 T cell receptor beta chains derived from one specimen sequenced in a study of human T cells and chemical hapten exposure. Each CDR3 protein is one row after TCRdb ran MiXCR on the RACE reads. Here the sample spans over 70,000 distinct CDR3 sequences, 11% being singletons. Time point denoted: patch test 2, 6 weeks after DPC sensitization. Stated treatment: therapeutic diphenylcyclopropenone sensitization with weekly scalp DPC. The specimen was whole blood, collected in connection with sensitization to the hapten diphenylcyclopropenone (DPC). Every receptor here comes from a man aged 18 to 29 with alopecia areata. Some clones in this sample may be carry-over from other donors' samples.

The J gene is TRBJ1-6, the V gene TRBV6-2 or TRBV6-3; no definite D call. CDR1 is MNHEY, CDR2 SVGEGT, per germline. The ends were cut back, 7 bases at V and 11 bases at J, with 3 bases in the middle. The CDR3 extends over 9 amino acids. CDR3 sequence (DNA): TGTGCCAGCATCCCACCCCTCCACTTT. The encoded protein is CASIPPLHF.

This clonotype was counted many times. The chain recombines TRBV4-1 with TRBJ2-7, with D unclear. The germline V gene has CDR1 MGHRA and CDR2 YSYEKL. The CDR3 sequence is 16 residues long. V lost 0 bases to trimming and J lost 0 bases, with 12 bases between them. The CDR3 reads CASSQDPPSSSYEQYF. The CDR3 nucleotides read TGCGCCAGCAGCCAAGATCCCCCCAGTAGCTCCTACGAGCAGTACTTC.

This clonotype appeared many times. This chain links TRBV9 with TRBJ2-2; D possibly matches TRBD1 or TRBD2 (5 bases each). Looked up from germline, CDR1 is SGDLS and CDR2 is YYNGEE. Trimming took off 5 bases at V and 1 base at J, with 21 bases between the two ends. The CDR3 contains 18 residues. CDR3 in amino acids: CASSHPKLGVRNTGELFF. The CDR3 nucleotides are TGTGCCAGCAGTCACCCGAAGCTGGGGGTTAGGAACACCGGGGAGCTGTTTTTT.

The V and J genes are TRBV19 and TRBJ2-7; 15 bases align to TRBD2. Germline V gene lookup returns CDR1 LNHDA and CDR2 SQIVND (reference sequence). The junction had 8 bases not matched to a gene; V was cut back by 5 bases and J by 6 bases. The CDR3 extends over 16 amino acids. The CDR3 nucleotides read TGTGCCAGTAGTGTGGGGACTAGCGGGGGGATCTCCGAGCAGTACTTC. The encoded protein is CASSVGTSGGISEQYF.

In its sample, this clonotype was seen many times. J is TRBJ2-1 and V is TRBV9; either TRBD1 or TRBD2 may fit D (6 bases each). There are 14 residues in the CDR3. V dropped 3 bases and J dropped 6 bases, with 13 bases sitting between them. CDR1 and CDR2 from the germline V gene are SGDLS and YYNGEE. The CDR3 region is CASSGARGVNEQFF. The CDR3 region has the DNA TGTGCCAGCAGCGGAGCGAGGGGGGTCAATGAGCAGTTCTTC.

In its sample, this clonotype was seen a few times. The chain is built from TRBV6-5 and TRBJ2-7; D is possibly TRBD1 (6 bases). CDR1 is MNHEY, CDR2 SVGAGI, per germline. The CDR3 contains 15 residues. With 3 bases removed from V and 3 bases from J, the gap between germline ends came to 15 bases. CDR3 loop: CASSYTLGADYEQYF. Written as DNA, the CDR3 is TGTGCCAGCAGTTATACCTTGGGGGCGGACTACGAGCAGTACTTC.

There are many counts of this clonotype. This rearrangement joins TRBV7-3 to TRBJ2-1, with D unclear. This CDR3 is built from 16 residues. Germline V CDR1 and CDR2: SGHTA, FQGTGA. The V gene lost 4 bases and the J gene lost 5 bases, with 18 bases spanning the gap. As DNA, the CDR3 is TGTGCCAGCAGCTCCGTCAGTGGTATAGAAAACAATGAGCAGTTCTTC. This encodes CASSSVSGIENNEQFF. The full variable domain, completed using reference TRBV7-3 and TRBJ2-1, is GAGVSQTPSNKVTEKGKYVELRCDPISGHTALYWYRQSLGQGPEFLIYFQGTGAADDSGLPNDRFFAVRPEGSVSTLKIQRTERGDSAVYLCASSSVSGIENNEQFFGPGTRLTVL.

The chain has TRBV7-3 and TRBJ2-2; 7 bases match TRBD2. This CDR3 is 15 amino acids long. Looked up from germline, CDR1 is SGHTA and CDR2 is FQGTGA. V was clipped by 4 bases and J by 1 base; unmatched bases: 3. CDR3 protein: CASSYSSGNTGELFF. CDR3 nucleotides: TGTGCCAGCAGCTATTCTAGCGGGAACACCGGGGAGCTGTTTTTT.

This clonotype was picked up a small number of times. The rearrangement uses TRBV4-1 and TRBJ1-2; 7 bases are a match to TRBD1. Germline CDR1 reads MGHRA; CDR2 reads YSYEKL. V lost 1 base, J lost 2 bases, and 1 base stayed unmatched. This CDR3 comprises 14 residues. The CDR3 here is CASSQARGNYGYTF. CDR3 DNA sequence: TGCGCCAGCAGCCAAGCCAGGGGGAACTATGGCTACACCTTC.

The chain recombines TRBV6-1 with TRBJ2-2, with 13 bases fitting TRBD2. Germline V gives CDR1 MNHNS, CDR2 SASEGT. CDR3 length: 20 amino acids. With V trimmed by 5 bases and J by 2 bases, 14 bases remained unmatched. The CDR3 DNA reads TGTGCCAGCAGTCCAACCCTAGAGGGACTAGCGGGGCCTAACACCGGGGAGCTGTTTTTT. Residues: CASSPTLEGLAGPNTGELFF.

This clonotype was recorded many times. V and J are TRBV28 and TRBJ2-5; 9 bases align to TRBD1. Trimming removed 5 bases from V and 1 base from J; junction bases left unmatched: 8. Germline lookup yields CDR1 MDHEN and CDR2 SYDVKM. This CDR3 spans 16 amino acids. The DNA of the CDR3 is TGTGCCAGCAGTCCCCAAGGGACAGGGACCCAAGAGACCCAGTACTTC. This sequence encodes CASSPQGTGTQETQYF.

In its sample, this clonotype was seen a few times. This rearrangement joins TRBV7-2 to TRBJ2-3; D not resolved. Trimming took 8 bases from V and 2 from J, leaving 8 bases between them. In germline, CDR1 is SGHTA, CDR2 FQGNSA. The CDR3 is 12 residues long. Here the CDR3 DNA reads TGTGCCAGCGGCACCTACACAGATACGCAGTATTTT. The encoded protein is CASGTYTDTQYF.

This clonotype appeared a single time. This may be a read error, as it is one base from a much larger clone. This chain connects TRBV7-8 to TRBJ2-1, with TRBD1 identical over 9 bases. The V gene end was trimmed by 8 bases and the J gene end by 7 bases; junction bases not matched to a gene: 6. From germline, CDR1 is SGHVS and CDR2 FQNEAQ. The CDR3 is 13 amino acids. This CDR3 is CASGTDRGNEQFF. In DNA, the CDR3 is TGTGCCAGCGGCACAGACAGGGGGAATGAGCAGTTCTTC.

The gene calls are TRBV4-3 and TRBJ2-1; 7 nucleotides line up with TRBD1. Germline V CDR1 and CDR2: LGHNA, YSLEER. The CDR3 runs to 14 residues. Trimming at V came to 4 bases and at J to 5 bases, leaving 5 bases not matched to a gene. CDR3 sequence reads: CASSPGTANNEQFF. The CDR3 DNA is TGCGCCAGCAGCCCCGGGACAGCAAACAATGAGCAGTTCTTC.

The chain recombines TRBV29-1 with TRBJ2-3; 10 nucleotides align to TRBD2. In germline, CDR1 is SQVTM, CDR2 ANQGSEA. The CDR3 length is 14 residues. J was trimmed by 2 bases and V by 5 bases; bases with no gene match: 4. CDR3 in amino acids: CSVHGLAATDTQYF. The CDR3 coding sequence is TGCAGCGTTCATGGACTAGCGGCCACAGATACGCAGTATTTT.

A few counts support this clonotype. The CDR3 here is CASSQSSDSSGYTF. In DNA form, the CDR3 reads TGTGCCAGCAGCCAATCCTCCGACTCCTCTGGCTACACCTTC. This chain links TRBV3-1 with TRBJ1-2; D is unclear. CDR1 is LGHDT and CDR2 is YNNKEL in the germline V gene (reference sequence). The CDR3 consists of 14 residues. V was shortened by 2 bases and J by 7 bases, with 14 bases between the two germline ends.

This clonotype was counted at least ten times. The CDR3 region is CASSRGTLEAFF. In DNA, the CDR3 is TGTGCCAGCTCACGCGGGACTCTTGAAGCTTTCTTT. The gene calls are TRBV6-6 and TRBJ1-1, with D possibly matching TRBD1 (5 bases). CDR1 is MNHNY and CDR2 is SVGAGI in the germline V gene (reference sequence). The length of the CDR3 is 12 residues. V was trimmed by 8 bases and J by 7 bases, leaving 14 bases between them.

V gene TRBV13 combines with J gene TRBJ1-1; D remains ambiguous. With 6 bases removed from V and 9 bases from J, the gap between germline ends came to 23 bases. Germline V gene sequence: CDR1 PRHDT, CDR2 FYEKMQ (reference sequence). This CDR3 is built from 15 residues. This chain's CDR3 is CASSRTTADWNKAFF. The CDR3 DNA sequence: TGTGCCAGCAGTCGAACGACGGCAGATTGGAACAAAGCTTTCTTT.

This clonotype was counted between two and nine times. The chain is built from TRBV12-3 or TRBV12-4 and TRBJ1-1; no reliable D call. This CDR3 region has 15 residues. Between the trimmed V and J ends, which lost 5 bases and 6 bases, there was a span of 19 bases. CDR3 protein: CASSPSGNRMAEAFF. CDR3 coding DNA: TGTGCCAGCAGTCCCTCGGGGAATAGAATGGCTGAAGCTTTCTTT.

This chain connects TRBV20-1 to TRBJ2-7; D is ambiguous. The CDR3 length is 13 residues. Per the germline V gene, CDR1 is DFQATT and CDR2 is SNEGSKA (reference sequence). Trimming took off 0 bases at V and 5 bases at J, with 11 bases between the two ends. CDR3 sequence (DNA): TGCAGTGCTAGAGACGTGGCTACCCACGAGCAGTACTTC. Translated, it gives CSARDVATHEQYF.